This is a list of T cell receptor beta chains from one sample in a study of spatial heterogeneity in lung cancer. A single record per CDR3 protein comes from TCRdb applying MiXCR to the 5' RACE reads. Of about 41,000 distinct CDR3 sequences listed, approximately 10% are singletons. The starting material was PBMCs, obtained at follow-up. The receptors derive from a female donor with early-stage non-small cell lung cancer. Both conserved end residues are trimmed from each CDR3.

j_call v_call cdr3_aa
TRBJ1-1 TRBV5-5 ASSQLVAGYTEAF
TRBJ1-5 TRBV6-2/TRBV6-3 ASSLAQGDNQPQH
TRBJ1-1 TRBV6-1 ASSEWTANTEAF
TRBJ2-1 TRBV10-3 ATLAGGWNEQF
TRBJ2-1 TRBV6-2/TRBV6-3 ASSYLASGGQNEQF
TRBJ2-1 TRBV5-1 ASASSGPYEQF
TRBJ1-2 TRBV20-1 SAHSAGALGYT
TRBJ2-7 TRBV21-1 ASSKYSVPTIYEQY
TRBJ1-1 TRBV6-2/TRBV6-3 ASSYSNTEAF
TRBJ2-3 TRBV7-6 ASSPIKSRPRGTDTQY
TRBJ2-7 TRBV24-1 ATSESSGVYEQY
TRBJ2-5 TRBV12-3/TRBV12-4 ASTPPRRLAGRGETQY